This T cell receptor (beta chain) was found in a study of CD8+ T cells in alopecia areata. Regarding the study as a whole: Mouse data revealed clearer TCR sharing than patient data did, a gap possibly tied to HLA.

Once RNA had been extracted, it was reverse transcribed into cDNA to act as the sequencing template. Profiled with immunoSEQ multiplex PCR; TCRdb holds only in-frame clones, not every one. Of some 12,000 clones listed, around three fifths are singletons. This clone was counted a single time. Its antigen is not known. Peripheral blood and lesional scalp punch biopsies came from alopecia areata patients. The germline CDR1 and CDR2 sequences are SGHTA and FQGNSA. This CDR3 has 15 amino acids. Trimming took 5 bases from V and 4 from J; bases not matched to a gene: 7. V usage is TRBV7-2 and J usage is TRBJ1-2; 10 bases are shared with TRBD1. The sequence was obtained from a human donor with alopecia areata. Material: skin. The chain's CDR3 is CASSRRQGAGYGYTF. The DNA for the CDR3 is TGTGCCAGCAGCCGTAGACAGGGGGCGGGCTATGGCTACACCTTC. Full variable domain (rest looked up from reference TRBV7-2 and TRBJ1-2): GAGVSQSPSNKVTEKGKDVELRCDPISGHTALYWYRQSLGQGLEFLIYFQGNSAPDKSGLPSDRFSAERTGGSVSTLTIQRTQQEDSAVYLCASSRRQGAGYGYTFGSGTRLTVV.